Shown below are 18 T cell receptor beta chains from a single sample sequenced in a study of blood T cell repertoires in COVID-19. Sequenced by immunoSEQ multiplex PCR; TCRdb stores in-frame clones only, minus some. The table lists more than 200,000 clones, around four fifths of them singletons. Sequencing was done on a sample of peripheral blood. These receptors were obtained from a man aged 55 to 70 with acute or convalescent COVID-19.

This chain links TRBV6-1 with TRBJ1-2; D is unclear. This CDR3 comprises 14 residues. V shed 1 base and J shed 4 bases, with 10 bases lying between them. In germline, CDR1 is MNHNS, CDR2 SASEGT. Here the CDR3 reads CASSEGGSSYGYTF. CDR3 DNA: TGTGCCAGCAGTGAAGGCGGATCCTCCTATGGCTACACCTTC.

This clone appeared once. This sequence joins TRBV5-1 and TRBJ2-1; D is unclear. CDR3 length: 14 residues. V dropped 0 bases and J dropped 6 bases, with 10 bases sitting between them. From germline, CDR1 is SGHRS and CDR2 YFSETQ. CDR3 bases: TGCGCCAGCAGCTTGGAACAGACCAGCAATGAGCAGTTCTTC. Encoded protein: CASSLEQTSNEQFF.

The chain joins TRBV28 to TRBJ2-7; TRBD2 agrees at 13 bases. Germline CDR1 is MDHEN and CDR2 is SYDVKM. With V trimmed by 7 bases and J by 2 bases, 8 bases remained unmatched. This CDR3 comprises 16 residues. The CDR3 DNA sequence: TGTGCCAGCAATCCCCGTGGGACTAGCGGGACCTACGAGCAGTACTTC. Translation gives CASNPRGTSGTYEQYF.

V usage is TRBV4-1 and J usage is TRBJ1-2; D is uncertain. The CDR3 is 17 amino acids. With 0 bases removed from V and 5 bases from J, the gap between germline ends came to 19 bases. Germline CDR1 reads MGHRA; CDR2 reads YSYEKL. The CDR3 reads CASSQEGREIPSYGYTF. CDR3 in DNA: TGCGCCAGCAGCCAAGAAGGTCGGGAGATTCCTTCTTATGGCTACACCTTC.

The chain combines TRBV6-5 with TRBJ1-1, with 8 bases that match TRBD1. J lost 6 bases, V lost 2 bases, and 11 bases had no gene match. CDR3 size: 16 residues. Per the germline V gene, CDR1 is MNHEY and CDR2 is SVGAGI. CDR3 residues: CASSYRLTGVISEAFF. The CDR3, as DNA: TGTGCCAGCAGTTACAGGTTGACAGGGGTTATCTCTGAAGCTTTCTTT.

V usage is TRBV7-9 and J usage is TRBJ2-7; weak D call: TRBD2 (5 bases). CDR1 and CDR2 (germline): SEHNR, FQNEAQ (reference sequence). The CDR3 is 12 amino acids. Between the trimmed V and J ends, which lost 1 base and 7 bases, there was a span of 8 bases. The CDR3 sequence: CASSLVPGEQYF. In DNA form, the CDR3 reads TGTGCCAGCAGCTTAGTACCGGGAGAGCAGTACTTC.

V usage is TRBV4-2 and J usage is TRBJ1-2; possibly TRBD1 for D (6 bases). This CDR3 has 15 residues. CDR1 is LGHNA and CDR2 is YNFKEQ in the germline V gene. Deletions cut 1 base from V and 2 bases from J, with 11 bases between. CDR3 loop: CASSQGQEANYGYTF. CDR3 nucleotide sequence: TGTGCCAGCAGCCAAGGACAGGAAGCGAACTATGGCTACACCTTC.

The V call is TRBV7-6, the J call TRBJ2-2, with 8 bases lining up with TRBD1. CDR1 SGHVS and CDR2 FNYEAQ come from the germline V gene. The CDR3 sequence is 17 residues long. The ends lost 2 bases at V and 4 bases at J; junction bases unmatched: 9. The CDR3 nucleotides are TGTGCCAGCAGCTTAACATACAGGGGGATAAGCACCGGGGAGCTGTTTTTT. Translation gives CASSLTYRGISTGELFF.

The V call is TRBV14, the J call TRBJ2-7, with a possible D match to TRBD1 (6 bases). CDR1 is SGHDN and CDR2 is FVKESK in the germline V gene. V lost 0 bases, J lost 0 bases, and 15 bases lay in between. The length of the CDR3 is 17 residues. The DNA of the CDR3 is TGTGCCAGCAGCCAAGAGGGGGCTCCACGAGGCTCCTACGAGCAGTACTTC. Translating gives CASSQEGAPRGSYEQYF.

The chain links TRBV7-6 to TRBJ1-2, with TRBD1 identical over 7 bases. The CDR3 extends over 12 amino acids. The J segment lost 8 bases and the V segment lost 8 bases, leaving 8 bases of the junction unmatched. The germline V gene has CDR1 SGHVS and CDR2 FNYEAQ. The CDR3 DNA is TGTGCCAGCTCAGACAGGGTAGGAGGCTACACCTTC. Protein: CASSDRVGGYTF.

The rearrangement uses TRBV18 and TRBJ2-2, with 14 bases that match TRBD2. The CDR3 extends over 19 amino acids. V lost 4 bases, J lost 0 bases, and 7 bases stayed unmatched. Germline assignment: CDR1 KGHSH and CDR2 LQKENI. CDR3 DNA: TGTGCCAGCTCACACCGAGGGACTAGCGGGAGAGCGAACACCGGGGAGCTGTTTTTT. The encoded protein is CASSHRGTSGRANTGELFF.

The chain is built from TRBV5-1 and TRBJ1-2, with 12 bases identical to TRBD1. The germline CDR1 and CDR2 sequences are SGHRS and YFSETQ. The CDR3 extends over 17 amino acids. The V gene end was trimmed by 4 bases and the J gene end by 3 bases; junction bases not matched to a gene: 10. The CDR3 here is CASSPGQGAGSHYGYTF. CDR3 sequence (DNA): TGCGCCAGCAGCCCGGGACAGGGGGCCGGTTCCCACTATGGCTACACCTTC.

The J gene is TRBJ2-1, the V gene TRBV4-3, with unresolved D. The CDR3 spans 13 residues. The germline CDR1 and CDR2 sequences are LGHNA and YSLEER. V was shortened by 4 bases and J by 6 bases, with 10 bases between the two germline ends. The CDR3 DNA sequence: TGCGCCAGCAGCCCTTCCTCCCGCAATGAGCAGTTCTTC. This translates into CASSPSSRNEQFF.

This clone was detected only once. The rearrangement joins TRBV28 to TRBJ2-7; D gene unclear. This CDR3 has 12 residues. The germline V gene has CDR1 MDHEN and CDR2 SYDVKM. V shed 2 bases and J shed 4 bases, with 6 bases lying between them. The CDR3 DNA reads as TGTGCCAGCAGTTTAGTAGAGTACGAGCAGTACTTC. Its protein product is CASSLVEYEQYF.

The V call is TRBV30, the J call TRBJ2-3, with TRBD2 matching 8 bases. Germline CDR1 reads GTSNPN; CDR2 reads SVGIG (reference sequence). V shed 3 bases, J shed 2 bases, and the junction held 7 bases outside the gene matches. The length of the CDR3 is 15 residues. CDR3 sequence (DNA): TGTGCCTGGAGGGGTACTAGCGGCTACACAGATACGCAGTATTTT. This encodes CAWRGTSGYTDTQYF. Together with reference TRBV30 and TRBJ2-3, the CDR3 gives the full variable domain: SQTIHQWPATLVQPVGSPLSLECTVEGTSNPNLYWYRQAAGRGLQLLFYSVGIGQISSEVPQNLSASRPQDRQFILSSKKLLLSDSGFYLCAWRGTSGYTDTQYFGPGTRLTVL.

The V call is TRBV29-1, the J call TRBJ2-6, with 7 bases identical to TRBD2. The CDR3 runs 16 residues. With 6 bases clipped from V and 0 bases from J, the junction kept 8 bases outside the gene matches. Germline V gene sequence: CDR1 SQVTM, CDR2 ANQGSEA. The CDR3 sequence: CSVERDTDSGANVLTF. The CDR3 coding sequence is TGCAGCGTGGAGCGGGATACTGACTCTGGGGCCAACGTCCTGACTTTC. Combining the CDR3 with reference TRBV29-1 and TRBJ2-6 gives the whole variable domain SAVISQKPSRDICQRGTSLTIQCQVDSQVTMMFWYRQQPGQSLTLIATANQGSEATYESGFVIDKFPISRPNLTFSTLTVSNMSPEDSSIYLCSVERDTDSGANVLTFGAGSRLTVL.

The chain employs TRBV9 and TRBJ2-7; a weak D match, TRBD1 (6 bases). CDR1 SGDLS and CDR2 YYNGEE come from the germline V gene. V was pared by 3 bases and J by 5 bases, with 21 bases between. This CDR3 is 16 amino acids long. The CDR3 coding sequence is TGTGCCAGCAGCGCCTACAGGGTTAGCCGGTCCCACGAGCAGTACTTC. Residues: CASSAYRVSRSHEQYF.

This chain links TRBV2 with TRBJ1-5; 7 nucleotides line up with TRBD1. CDR1 and CDR2 from the germline V gene are SNHLY and FYNNEI. V was pared by 7 bases and J by 5 bases, with 14 bases of the junction left unmatched. This CDR3 comprises 16 residues. The CDR3 DNA reads as TGTGCCAGCACAAGAACGACAGGGCCGGGGTATCAGCCCCAGCATTTT. Encoded protein: CASTRTTGPGYQPQHF. Complete variable domain (other parts from reference TRBV2 and TRBJ1-5): EPEVTQTPSHQVTQMGQEVILRCVPISNHLYFYWYRQILGQKVEFLVSFYNNEISEKSEIFDDQFSVERPDGSNFTLKIRSTKLEDSAMYFCASTRTTGPGYQPQHFGDGTRLSIL.